This is a list of T cell receptor beta chains from one sample in a study of OX40 agonist ivuxolimab in advanced cancers. The data were produced by immunoSEQ multiplex PCR, yet TCRdb's version contains in-frame clones alone and is incomplete. The table lists approximately 120,000 clones, about nine tenths of them singletons. The sequencing here drew on CD4+ or CD8+ T cells sorted from blood, taken in a trial of the OX40 agonist ivuxolimab. These receptors were taken from an adult with an advanced solid tumor such as melanoma, head and neck, liver or kidney cancer. Each CDR3 is given with its conserved first and last residue. The order of the fields is V gene, J gene, D gene, clone size, CDR3 length, CDR3 protein, CDR3 DNA. A D gene is named only where the DNA matches it firmly. Not all rows give a size; the values are once, few, many and, for expanded clones, a class.

V: TRBV29-1
J: TRBJ2-7
D: NA
size: NA
length: 13
CDR3: CSVAGTLSYEQYF
DNA: TGCAGCGTAGCCGGGACCCTTTCCTACGAGCAGTACTTC

V: TRBV4-1
J: TRBJ2-5
D: NA
size: NA
length: 15
CDR3: CASSRRANVGETQYF
DNA: TGCGCCAGCAGCCGGAGAGCGAACGTAGGAGAGACCCAGTACTTC

V: TRBV6-6
J: TRBJ2-3
D: TRBD2
size: NA
length: 15
CDR3: CASSYGSGGTDTQYF
DNA: TGTGCCAGCAGTTACGGGTCGGGAGGGACAGATACGCAGTATTTT

V: TRBV7-3
J: TRBJ2-1
D: NA
size: NA
length: 13
CDR3: CASSPSTDNEQFF
DNA: TGTGCCAGCAGCCCATCTACGGACAATGAGCAGTTCTTC

V: TRBV11-3
J: TRBJ1-4
D: NA
size: NA
length: 17
CDR3: CASSLDSQRTDNEKLFF
DNA: TGTGCCAGCAGCTTAGATTCACAAAGGACAGACAATGAAAAACTGTTTTTT

V: TRBV10-1
J: TRBJ2-2
D: TRBD2
size: NA
length: 16
CDR3: CASSGPPGLAPGELFF
DNA: TGCGCCAGCAGCGGACCCCCGGGACTAGCACCCGGGGAGCTGTTTTTT

V: TRBV19
J: TRBJ1-2
D: NA
size: NA
length: 16
CDR3: CASSIDLLRDDGGYTF
DNA: TGTGCCAGTAGTATAGATCTGCTCCGCGACGACGGGGGCTACACCTTC

V: TRBV7-9
J: TRBJ2-7
D: TRBD2
size: NA
length: 15
CDR3: CASSLDASGGYEQYF
DNA: TGTGCCAGCAGCCTCGACGCTAGCGGGGGCTACGAGCAGTACTTC

V: TRBV5-1
J: TRBJ2-1
D: TRBD1
size: NA
length: 15
CDR3: CASRDGTGVVYEQFF
DNA: TGCGCCAGCAGAGATGGGACAGGGGTTGTATATGAGCAGTTCTTC

V: TRBV11-2
J: TRBJ2-7
D: NA
size: NA
length: 18
CDR3: CASSLDWRYGETSYEQYF
DNA: TGTGCCAGCAGCTTAGATTGGCGGTACGGCGAGACTTCCTACGAGCAGTACTTC

V: TRBV10-1
J: TRBJ2-7
D: NA
size: NA
length: 13
CDR3: CASSEGSSYEQYF
DNA: TGCGCCAGCAGTGAGGGCAGCTCCTACGAGCAGTACTTC

V: TRBV19
J: TRBJ2-7
D: NA
size: NA
length: 11
CDR3: CASSGFDEQYF
DNA: TGTGCCAGTAGTGGTTTTGACGAGCAGTACTTC

V: TRBV7-3
J: TRBJ2-1
D: TRBD2
size: NA
length: 16
CDR3: CASSPAGAGGYNEQFF
DNA: TGTGCCAGCAGCCCGGCCGGGGCGGGAGGTTACAATGAGCAGTTCTTC

V: TRBV28
J: TRBJ2-7
D: NA
size: NA
length: 14
CDR3: CASSLYGSVHEQYF
DNA: TGTGCCAGCAGTTTATATGGCTCCGTCCACGAGCAGTACTTC

V: TRBV5-1
J: TRBJ1-2
D: NA
size: once
length: 14
CDR3: CASSLDGNNYGYTF
DNA: TGCGCCAGCAGCTTGGACGGAAATAACTATGGCTACACCTTC

V: TRBV7-9
J: TRBJ2-7
D: NA
size: NA
length: 11
CDR3: CASSQGLEQYF
DNA: TGTGCCAGCAGCCAGGGCCTCGAGCAGTACTTC

V: TRBV2
J: TRBJ2-5
D: NA
size: NA
length: 15
CDR3: CASTSGQSSQETQYF
DNA: TGTGCCAGCACGAGCGGGCAAAGTTCCCAAGAGACCCAGTACTTC

V: TRBV11-2
J: TRBJ1-1
D: NA
size: NA
length: 13
CDR3: CASSQMRNTEAFF
DNA: TGTGCCAGCAGCCAAATGCGGAACACTGAAGCTTTCTTT

V: TRBV18
J: TRBJ1-5
D: TRBD1
size: NA
length: 16
CDR3: CASSPSTGNSNQPQHF
DNA: TGTGCCAGCTCACCGTCGACAGGGAATAGCAATCAGCCCCAGCATTTT

V: TRBV6-5
J: TRBJ1-3
D: NA
size: once
length: 16
CDR3: CASSSGTTSSGNTIYF
DNA: TGTGCCAGCAGTTCGGGGACGACTAGCTCTGGAAACACCATATATTTT

V: TRBV18
J: TRBJ1-2
D: TRBD1
size: few
length: 16
CDR3: CASSPPGQGDQRGYTF
DNA: TGTGCCAGCTCACCTCCGGGACAGGGGGACCAGCGGGGCTACACCTTC

V: TRBV19
J: TRBJ2-2
D: TRBD1
size: NA
length: 13
CDR3: CATAGGAVGELFF
DNA: TGTGCCACGGCAGGGGGCGCGGTCGGGGAGCTGTTTTTT

V: TRBV27
J: TRBJ2-7
D: TRBD1
size: NA
length: 15
CDR3: CASSLVSGGHYEQYF
DNA: TGTGCCAGCAGTTTAGTGTCAGGGGGTCACTACGAGCAGTACTTC

V: TRBV18
J: TRBJ1-1
D: NA
size: NA
length: 14
CDR3: CASSPQGTGGEAFF
DNA: TGTGCCAGCTCACCCCAAGGGACTGGGGGTGAAGCTTTCTTT

V: TRBV6-5
J: TRBJ1-1
D: NA
size: NA
length: 13
CDR3: CASETPRGTEAFF
DNA: TGTGCCAGCGAAACCCCGAGGGGGACTGAAGCTTTCTTT

V: TRBV7-9
J: TRBJ2-2
D: NA
size: NA
length: 16
CDR3: CASSPDSAANTGELFF
DNA: TGTGCCAGCAGCCCCGACAGTGCTGCGAACACCGGGGAGCTGTTTTTT

V: TRBV6-5
J: TRBJ1-1
D: NA
size: NA
length: 13
CDR3: CASSFHENTEAFF
DNA: TGTGCCAGCAGTTTTCACGAGAACACTGAAGCTTTCTTT

V: TRBV30
J: TRBJ1-1
D: TRBD1
size: NA
length: 13
CDR3: CAYKQGAGTEAFF
DNA: TGTGCCTACAAACAGGGGGCGGGAACTGAAGCTTTCTTT

V: TRBV28
J: TRBJ2-7
D: NA
size: NA
length: 14
CDR3: CASSGQRSSYEQYF
DNA: TGTGCCAGCAGTGGTCAGAGGAGCTCCTACGAGCAGTACTTC

V: TRBV9
J: TRBJ1-5
D: NA
size: NA
length: 14
CDR3: CASSVGDSNQPQHF
DNA: TGTGCCAGCAGCGTTGGCGATAGCAATCAGCCCCAGCATTTT

V: TRBV9
J: TRBJ2-3
D: TRBD1
size: NA
length: 16
CDR3: CASSVGTGTYTDTQYF
DNA: TGTGCCAGCAGCGTTGGGACAGGGACCTACACAGATACGCAGTATTTT